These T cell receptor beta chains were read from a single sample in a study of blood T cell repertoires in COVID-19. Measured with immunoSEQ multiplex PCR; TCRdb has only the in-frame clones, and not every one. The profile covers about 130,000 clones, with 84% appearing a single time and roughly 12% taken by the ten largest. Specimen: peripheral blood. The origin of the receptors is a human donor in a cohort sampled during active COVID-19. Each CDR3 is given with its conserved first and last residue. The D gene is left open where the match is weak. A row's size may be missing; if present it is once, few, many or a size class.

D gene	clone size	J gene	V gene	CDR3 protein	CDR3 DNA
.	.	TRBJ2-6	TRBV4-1	CASSQDGGGGANVLTF	TGCGCCAGCAGCCAAGATGGTGGGGGCGGGGCCAACGTCCTGACTTTC
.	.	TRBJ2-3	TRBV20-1	CSAIKQDTQYF	TGCAGTGCTATAAAGCAAGATACGCAGTATTTT
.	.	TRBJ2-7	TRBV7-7	CASSPGVDSTYEQYF	TGTGCTAGCAGCCCTGGTGTGGACAGCACCTACGAGCAGTACTTC
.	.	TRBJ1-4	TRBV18	CASSPPWETRNEKLFF	TGTGCCAGCTCACCACCGTGGGAGACCAGGAATGAAAAACTGTTTTTT
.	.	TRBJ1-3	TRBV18	CASSPPSGERNTIYF	TGTGCCAGCTCACCCCCTAGCGGGGAACGAAACACCATATATTTT
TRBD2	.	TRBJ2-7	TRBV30	CAWSVPSGGGKQYF	TGTGCCTGGAGTGTACCGAGCGGGGGGGGGAAGCAGTACTTC
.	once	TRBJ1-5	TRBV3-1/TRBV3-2	CASSQAPSNQPQHF	TGTGCCAGCAGCCAAGCCCCAAGCAATCAGCCCCAGCATTTT
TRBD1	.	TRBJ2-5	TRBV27	CASRTGDGETQYF	TGTGCCAGCAGGACAGGGGATGGGGAGACCCAGTACTTC
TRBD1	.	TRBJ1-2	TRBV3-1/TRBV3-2	CASSTRTGGLANYGYTF	TGTGCCAGCAGCACCCGGACAGGGGGACTAGCTAACTATGGCTACACCTTC
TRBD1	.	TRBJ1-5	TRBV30	CAWSHGQGGQPQHF	TGTGCCTGGAGCCATGGACAGGGCGGTCAGCCCCAGCATTTT
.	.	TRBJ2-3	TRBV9	CASSVGGKTDTQYF	TGTGCCAGCAGCGTCGGAGGTAAAACAGATACGCAGTATTTT
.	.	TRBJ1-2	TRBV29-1	CSVDHAGYTF	TGCAGCGTTGACCATGCGGGCTACACCTTC
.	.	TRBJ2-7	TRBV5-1	CASSAGAGPPYEQYF	TGCGCCAGCAGCGCTGGGGCAGGTCCCCCCTACGAGCAGTACTTC
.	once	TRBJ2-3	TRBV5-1	CASSLIAPRSTDTQYF	TGCGCCAGCAGCTTGATAGCACCCCGCTCCACAGATACGCAGTATTTT
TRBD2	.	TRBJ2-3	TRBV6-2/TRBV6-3	CASSQGWRGGSHTQYF	TGTGCCAGCAGCCAGGGATGGCGGGGGGGCTCGCATACGCAGTATTTT
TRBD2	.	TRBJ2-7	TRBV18	CASSPSGLAGEQYF	TGTGCCAGCTCACCAAGCGGACTAGCGGGCGAGCAGTACTTC
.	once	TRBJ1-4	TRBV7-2	CASSAYALGVEKLFF	TGTGCCAGCAGCGCATACGCCCTCGGGGTTGAAAAACTGTTTTTT
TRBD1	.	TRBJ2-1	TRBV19	CASSPRTGESYNEQFF	TGTGCCAGTAGTCCGCGGACAGGGGAGTCCTACAATGAGCAGTTCTTC
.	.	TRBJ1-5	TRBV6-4	CASSDSPVYSNQPQHF	TGTGCCAGCAGTGACTCTCCCGTCTATAGCAATCAGCCCCAGCATTTT
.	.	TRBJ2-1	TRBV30	CAWRGYNEQFF	TGTGCCTGGCGCGGCTACAATGAGCAGTTCTTC
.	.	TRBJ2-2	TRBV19	CASRWSGVDTGELFF	TGTGCCAGTAGATGGTCGGGGGTGGACACCGGGGAGCTGTTTTTT
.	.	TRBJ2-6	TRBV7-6	CASSTRSGANVLTF	TGTGCCAGCAGCACCCGGAGTGGGGCCAACGTCCTGACTTTC
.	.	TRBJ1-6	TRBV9	CASGGTHNSPLHF	TGTGCCAGCGGCGGGACACATAATTCACCCCTCCACTTT
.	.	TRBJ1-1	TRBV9	CASSVVVPAGNTEAFF	TGTGCCAGCAGCGTAGTAGTCCCGGCAGGTAACACTGAAGCTTTCTTT
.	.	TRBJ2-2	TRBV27	CASIVRVTGELFF	TGTGCCAGCATCGTCAGGGTCACCGGGGAGCTGTTTTTT
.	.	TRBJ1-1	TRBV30	CAWSATVNTEAFF	TGTGCCTGGAGCGCCACAGTGAACACTGAAGCTTTCTTT
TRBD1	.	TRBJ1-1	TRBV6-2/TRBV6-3	CASSSYDRVRTEAFF	TGTGCCAGCAGTTCTTATGACAGGGTAAGGACTGAAGCTTTCTTT
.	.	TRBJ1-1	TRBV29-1	CSASQMNTEAFF	TGCAGCGCTTCGCAGATGAACACTGAAGCTTTCTTT
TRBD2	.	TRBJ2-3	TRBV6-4	CASGAGHTDTQYF	TGTGCCAGCGGAGCGGGGCACACAGATACGCAGTATTTT
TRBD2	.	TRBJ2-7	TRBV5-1	CASSLEVARGNSYEQYF	TGCGCCAGCAGCTTGGAGGTTGCGCGGGGGAACTCCTACGAGCAGTACTTC
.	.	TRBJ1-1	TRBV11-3	CASSLGDTEAFF	TGTGCCAGCAGCTTAGGCGACACTGAAGCTTTCTTT
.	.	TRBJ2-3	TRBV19	CASRSGDTQYF	TGTGCCAGTAGATCAGGAGATACGCAGTATTTT
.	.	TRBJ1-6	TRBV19	CASSMEMTYNSPLHF	TGTGCCAGTAGTATGGAGATGACCTATAATTCACCCCTCCACTTT
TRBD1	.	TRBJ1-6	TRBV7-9	CASSYVGTANSPLHF	TGTGCCAGCAGCTACGTTGGGACAGCAAATTCACCCCTCCACTTT
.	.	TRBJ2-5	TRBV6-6	CASRGRVGQETQYF	TGTGCCAGCAGGGGCAGGGTGGGCCAAGAGACCCAGTACTTC
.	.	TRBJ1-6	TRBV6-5	CASTFTTRTGSPLHF	TGTGCCAGCACCTTCACGACGCGCACAGGATCACCCCTCCACTTT
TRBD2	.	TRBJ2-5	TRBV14	CASSPGGAGGLQYF	TGTGCCAGCAGCCCGGGCGGAGCGGGGGGCCTCCAGTACTTC
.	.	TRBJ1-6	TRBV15	CATSVEQGFGSPLHF	TGTGCCACCAGCGTGGAACAGGGTTTCGGTTCACCCCTCCACTTT
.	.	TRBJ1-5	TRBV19	CASSNREGNQPQHF	TGTGCCAGTAGTAACAGGGAGGGGAATCAGCCCCAGCATTTT
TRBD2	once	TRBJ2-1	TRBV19	CASTREGVLNEQFF	TGTGCCAGTACCCGGGAGGGAGTTCTAAATGAGCAGTTCTTC
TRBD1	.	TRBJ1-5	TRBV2	CASQTGHSNQPQHF	TGTGCCAGCCAGACAGGGCATAGCAATCAGCCCCAGCATTTT
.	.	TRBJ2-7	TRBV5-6	CASSQWTKGSYEQYF	TGTGCCAGCAGCCAATGGACCAAGGGGTCCTACGAGCAGTACTTC